Each of the 20 T cell receptor beta chains below was sequenced from the same sample in a study of Ad26.COV2.S vaccination and SARS-CoV-2 variants. Clones were sequenced by immunoSEQ multiplex PCR, and TCRdb holds only the in-frame ones, with some missing. The repertoire holds around 270,000 clones, with around 88% as singletons. Treatment specified: some 19 received Ad26.COV2.S at low or high dose, single or two shots; roughly 5 received placebo; per-sample allocation not given. The study sampled participants on day 63 after the first vaccine or placebo injection. The material was peripheral blood, obtained in a trial of Ad26.COV2.S vaccine versus placebo. The receptor source for this set is a person aged 18-60 years who received the Ad26.COV2.S COVID-19 vaccine or a placebo.

V usage is TRBV19 and J usage is TRBJ1-2; D unresolved. Germline V gene sequence: CDR1 LNHDA, CDR2 SQIVND (reference sequence). The CDR3 length is 15 residues. V was clipped by 3 bases and J by 1 base, with 12 bases between them. The CDR3 here is CASSINSGSNYGYTF. CDR3 nucleotide sequence: TGTGCCAGTAGTATTAATTCGGGCAGTAACTATGGCTACACCTTC. Full variable domain (outside the CDR3, taken from reference TRBV19 and TRBJ1-2): DGGITQSPKYLFRKEGQNVTLSCEQNLNHDAMYWYRQDPGQGLRLIYYSQIVNDFQKGDIAEGYSVSREKKESFPLTVTSAQKNPTAFYLCASSINSGSNYGYTFGSGTRLTVV.

This clone was found once. This chain connects TRBV28 to TRBJ2-2, with D unclear. Germline V gene lookup returns CDR1 MDHEN and CDR2 SYDVKM. V was trimmed by 8 bases and J by 2 bases, leaving 9 bases between them. The CDR3 spans 13 residues. CDR3 coding DNA: TGTGCCAGCTTTCGAGGTAACACCGGGGAGCTGTTTTTT. Translation gives CASFRGNTGELFF.

V usage is TRBV29-1 and J usage is TRBJ2-5; D not resolved. Per germline, CDR1 SQVTM and CDR2 ANQGSEA. Trimming shortened V by 3 bases and J by 3 bases, and 11 bases separated the two germline ends. The CDR3 is made up of 13 amino acids. CDR3 coding DNA: TGCAGCGTTGACAGAACAGCCAAAGAGACCCAGTACTTC. Encoded protein: CSVDRTAKETQYF.

The chain is built from TRBV29-1 and TRBJ1-1; D is undetermined. Deletions cut 6 bases from V and 1 base from J, with 9 bases between. CDR1 is SQVTM, CDR2 ANQGSEA, per germline. The CDR3 has 12 amino acids. CDR3 coding DNA: TGCAGCGTCTGGCGGGAGAACACTGAAGCTTTCTTT. Residues: CSVWRENTEAFF.

This chain uses TRBV29-1 with TRBJ2-5, with TRBD1 matching 11 bases. CDR1 is SQVTM, CDR2 ANQGSEA, per germline. The CDR3 is 14 amino acids. With V trimmed by 4 bases and J by 5 bases, 6 bases remained unmatched. The CDR3 bases are TGCAGCGTTGGATGGACAGGGGGCAGTGAGACCCAGTACTTC. Translation: CSVGWTGGSETQYF.

This chain links TRBV5-4 with TRBJ2-3; TRBD2 aligns across 15 bases. Germline values: CDR1 SGHNT, CDR2 YYREEE (reference sequence). Germline trimming cut 4 bases from V and 5 bases from J; bases unmatched to any gene: 5. This CDR3 comprises 16 residues. The CDR3 is CASSTGTSGGIDTQYF. The DNA for the CDR3 is TGTGCCAGCAGCACCGGGACTAGCGGGGGGATAGATACGCAGTATTTT.

This chain joins TRBV7-2 and TRBJ1-6, with TRBD1 as a possible D gene (5 bases). The germline V gene has CDR1 SGHTA and CDR2 FQGNSA. V gave up 6 bases and J gave up 4 bases, with 16 bases separating them. The CDR3 covers 16 residues. The CDR3 here is CASRLNGGGYNSPLHF. In DNA, the CDR3 is TGTGCCAGCAGATTAAACGGGGGGGGTTATAATTCACCCCTCCACTTT.

This clone was seen a handful of times. The J gene is TRBJ1-2, the V gene TRBV5-1, with D uncertain. Trimming shortened V by 4 bases and J by 3 bases, and 13 bases separated the two germline ends. The CDR3 totals 14 residues. Germline CDR1 and CDR2: SGHRS and YFSETQ. The CDR3 reads CASSQQVADYGYTF. In DNA, the CDR3 is TGCGCCAGCAGCCAGCAGGTGGCAGACTATGGCTACACCTTC.

The V and J genes are TRBV14 and TRBJ2-2, with D perhaps TRBD2 (5 bases). Germline lookup yields CDR1 SGHDN and CDR2 FVKESK. The V end was cut by 4 bases, the J end by 4 bases, with 16 bases between. The CDR3 runs to 16 residues. CDR3 nucleotides: TGTGCCAGCAGCCTTCGAGGGCCCGAGAGCACCGGGGAGCTGTTTTTT. Its translation is CASSLRGPESTGELFF.

This chain uses TRBV7-2 with TRBJ2-3, with 7 bases fitting TRBD2. The CDR3 is 15 amino acids. Germline-derived CDR1 and CDR2 are SGHTA and FQGNSA. V shed 6 bases and J 4 bases; nucleotides not matched to a gene: 10. The CDR3: CASRRLAGGSDTQYF. The CDR3 bases are TGTGCCAGCAGGAGACTAGCCGGTGGGTCAGATACGCAGTATTTT.

This chain uses TRBV5-1 with TRBJ2-3; no clear D. Trimming removed 4 bases at V and 4 bases at J, with 7 bases between. The CDR3 sequence is 12 residues long. Germline V gene data show CDR1 as SGHRS and CDR2 as YFSETQ. CDR3 in DNA: TGCGCCAGCAGCCCCAGGCCAGATACGCAGTATTTT. Translated: CASSPRPDTQYF.

The chain recombines TRBV30 with TRBJ2-5, with 10 bases fitting TRBD1. V was pared by 1 base and J by 4 bases, with 6 bases of the junction left unmatched. Germline V lookup: CDR1 GTSNPN, CDR2 SVGIG (reference sequence). The CDR3 consists of 15 residues. The CDR3 region has the DNA TGTGCCTGGAGTGCGGGACAGGGGATTGGAGAGACCCAGTACTTC. This gives the protein CAWSAGQGIGETQYF. Complete variable domain (other parts from reference TRBV30 and TRBJ2-5): SQTIHQWPATLVQPVGSPLSLECTVEGTSNPNLYWYRQAAGRGLQLLFYSVGIGQISSEVPQNLSASRPQDRQFILSSKKLLLSDSGFYLCAWSAGQGIGETQYFGPGTRLLVL.

The chain recombines TRBV14 with TRBJ1-1; D uncertain. The CDR3 extends over 13 amino acids. Germline loops: CDR1 SGHDN, CDR2 FVKESK. The V gene lost 3 bases and the J gene lost 0 bases, with 5 bases spanning the gap. The CDR3 is CASSQYVNTEAFF. For the CDR3, the DNA is TGTGCCAGCAGCCAGTACGTGAACACTGAAGCTTTCTTT.

This clone has only one observation. V usage is TRBV5-1 and J usage is TRBJ1-4; maybe TRBD1 (6 bases). V lost 2 bases and J 4 bases, leaving 15 bases between the germline ends. The germline V gene has CDR1 SGHRS and CDR2 YFSETQ. The CDR3 spans 16 residues. The CDR3 bases are TGCGCCAGCAGCTTACAGGGTAGACGTGGTAATGAAAAACTGTTTTTT. Its protein is CASSLQGRRGNEKLFF.

This chain links TRBV4-2 with TRBJ1-4; a possible D gene is TRBD1 (6 bases). V lost 2 bases and J lost 2, with 9 bases in between. CDR1 and CDR2 (germline): LGHNA, YNFKEQ. This CDR3 spans 15 amino acids. CDR3: CASSQRGATNEKLFF. The CDR3 DNA follows: TGTGCCAGCAGCCAAAGGGGGGCGACTAATGAAAAACTGTTTTTT.

The gene calls are TRBV18 and TRBJ2-2; no firm D call. CDR3 length: 14 residues. The V gene lost 3 bases and the J gene lost 3 bases, with 8 bases spanning the gap. The germline gives CDR1 KGHSH, CDR2 LQKENI. CDR3 loop: CASSPGIDTGELFF. The CDR3 coding sequence is TGTGCCAGCTCACCGGGAATCGACACCGGGGAGCTGTTTTTT.

This chain uses TRBV20-1 with TRBJ1-1, with no clear D. CDR1 is DFQATT and CDR2 is SNEGSKA in the germline V gene (reference sequence). The CDR3 covers 13 residues. Between the trimmed V and J ends, which lost 3 bases and 5 bases, there was a span of 13 bases. CDR3 amino acids: CSASSYRNTEAFF. For the CDR3, the DNA is TGCAGTGCTAGTAGCTACAGAAATACTGAAGCTTTCTTT.

Only one count was recorded for this clone. The chain joins TRBV23-1 to TRBJ2-1; D is ambiguous. TRBV23-1 belongs to the ORF category, with a function that is uncertain. The CDR3 runs to 15 residues. V dropped 4 bases and J dropped 9 bases, with 19 bases sitting between them. The CDR3 DNA follows: TGCGCCAGCAGTCTCGACGGGTATTCTCTCGGTGAGCAGTTCTTC. Its translation: CASSLDGYSLGEQFF.

This chain uses TRBV9 with TRBJ2-1; D possibly corresponds to TRBD1 (6 bases). V lost 0 bases and J lost 9, with 16 bases in between. The germline CDR1 and CDR2 sequences are SGDLS and YYNGEE. This CDR3 is built from 15 residues. The CDR3 region has the DNA TGTGCCAGCAGCGTAGTGCCAGGGGTAAAGGGTGAGCAGTTCTTC. As protein: CASSVVPGVKGEQFF.

The V gene is TRBV5-1, the J gene TRBJ2-7; D tentatively reads TRBD1 or TRBD2 (5 bases each). CDR1 is SGHRS, CDR2 YFSETQ, per germline. The CDR3 extends over 14 amino acids. V was pared by 1 base and J by 0 bases, with 8 bases between. The CDR3 protein is CASSLSGPSYEQYF. In DNA, the CDR3 is TGCGCCAGCAGCTTGTCGGGGCCCTCCTACGAGCAGTACTTC. The full variable domain, with the rest looked up from reference TRBV5-1 and TRBJ2-7, is KAGVTQTPRYLIKTRGQQVTLSCSPISGHRSVSWYQQTPGQGLQFLFEYFSETQRNKGNFPGRFSGRQFSNSRSEMNVSTLELGDSALYLCASSLSGPSYEQYFGPGTRLTVT.